Each of the 18 T cell receptor beta chains below was sequenced from the same sample in a study of T cells in Graves' hyperthyroidism and ophthalmopathy. The investigators amplified TCR beta CDR3 regions from RNA transcripts. Initially, a first-round RT-PCR of the TCR CDR3 employed the HTBI primer set. TCRdb reprocessed the multiplex PCR reads via MiXCR and lists one record per CDR3 protein. Of a few hundred thousand distinct CDR3 sequences listed, roughly 15% are singletons. The sample was blood. These receptors originate from a young woman with Graves' hyperthyroidism.

This clonotype came up a few times. The chain uses TRBV7-9 and TRBJ2-7; the match to TRBD1 covers 7 bases. Germline values: CDR1 SEHNR, CDR2 FQNEAQ (reference sequence). Trimming removed 3 bases from V and 5 bases from J; junction bases left unmatched: 7. CDR3 length equals 14 residues. Here the CDR3 DNA reads TGTGCCAGCAGCTTCGACAGGGAAGCGCACGAGCAGTACTTC. It is translated as CASSFDREAHEQYF.

The table lists this clonotype with many counts. The rearrangement links TRBV20-1 to TRBJ2-2; D is undetermined. The V end was cut by 1 base, the J end by 7 bases, with 13 bases between. This CDR3 has 14 residues. Germline CDR1 and CDR2: DFQATT and SNEGSKA (reference sequence). CDR3 coding DNA: TGCAGTGCTAGAGCTTGGAGTGGTGGCGGGGAGCTGTTTTTT. Amino acids: CSARAWSGGGELFF.

This clonotype was observed at least ten times. The gene calls are TRBV4-3 and TRBJ2-7; D may be TRBD2 (6 bases). Deletions cut 5 bases from V and 5 bases from J, with 16 bases between. This CDR3 contains 14 residues. The germline V gene encodes CDR1 LGHNA and CDR2 YSLEER. In DNA form, the CDR3 reads TGCGCCAGCAGCGGGGGACTGCTCGAACACGAGCAGTACTTC. Its protein product is CASSGGLLEHEQYF.

This clonotype has only a few counts. V usage is TRBV4-2 and J usage is TRBJ2-2, with D perhaps TRBD2 (6 bases). This CDR3 is built from 16 residues. Germline CDR1 LGHNA, CDR2 YNFKEQ. The V end was cut by 3 bases, the J end by 1 base, with 12 bases between. CDR3 in amino acids: CASSHPIGRNTGELFF. Here the CDR3 DNA reads TGTGCCAGCAGCCATCCCATCGGGAGGAACACCGGGGAGCTGTTTTTT.

The V call is TRBV7-9, the J call TRBJ2-7; TRBD2 matches at 7 bases. The CDR3 covers 14 residues. V lost 5 bases, J lost 5 bases, and 9 bases stayed unmatched. Germline CDR1 and CDR2: SEHNR and FQNEAQ (reference sequence). As DNA, the CDR3 is TGTGCCAGCAGCCCCCCGCGGGGGTCCCACGAGCAGTACTTC. It specifies CASSPPRGSHEQYF. The full variable domain, in which reference TRBV7-9 and TRBJ2-7 provide the parts outside the CDR3, is DTGVSQNPRHKITKRGQNVTFRCDPISEHNRLYWYRQTLGQGPEFLTYFQNEAQLEKSRLLSDRFSAERPKGSFSTLEIQRTEQGDSAMYLCASSPPRGSHEQYFGPGTRLTVT.

This clonotype came up a few times. The V gene is TRBV5-8, the J gene TRBJ1-4, with a weak D call TRBD1 (6 bases). The germline V gene has CDR1 SGHTS and CDR2 YDEGEE. V was trimmed by 6 bases and J by 3 bases, leaving 15 bases between them. This CDR3 region has 15 residues. The CDR3 nucleotides are TGTGCCAGCAACCGGGGGGCGAGAGCTAATGAAAAACTGTTTTTT. Its protein product is CASNRGARANEKLFF.

This clonotype was found many times. V gene TRBV20-1 combines with J gene TRBJ2-5; TRBD1 might be the D (6 bases). The CDR3 spans 14 residues. The V and J ends lost 3 bases and 4 bases respectively, with 15 bases between them. Germline V lookup: CDR1 DFQATT, CDR2 SNEGSKA (reference sequence). The CDR3 DNA reads TGCAGTGCTAGCTTCGGTCAGGGGCCAGAGACCCAGTACTTC. Translated: CSASFGQGPETQYF.

This clonotype was counted ten times or more. The V call is TRBV29-1, the J call TRBJ2-5; no clear D gene. This CDR3 comprises 12 residues. Germline loops: CDR1 SQVTM, CDR2 ANQGSEA. V was cut by 4 bases and J by 4 bases, with 10 bases left in between. The CDR3 loop reads CSVVQKGETQYF. The CDR3 DNA sequence: TGCAGCGTTGTCCAGAAGGGAGAGACCCAGTACTTC.

This clonotype was detected many times. The chain's CDR3 is CASSFGTSGTGKTQYF. The CDR3 DNA reads as TGCGCCAGCAGCTTTGGGACTAGCGGGACTGGCAAGACCCAGTACTTC. The rearrangement links TRBV5-1 to TRBJ2-5; 13 bases are shared with TRBD2. From germline, CDR1 is SGHRS and CDR2 YFSETQ. The CDR3 spans 16 residues. The V gene end was trimmed by 2 bases and the J gene end by 6 bases; junction bases not matched to a gene: 7. The full variable domain, rest sourced from reference TRBV5-1 and TRBJ2-5, is KAGVTQTPRYLIKTRGQQVTLSCSPISGHRSVSWYQQTPGQGLQFLFEYFSETQRNKGNFPGRFSGRQFSNSRSEMNVSTLELGDSALYLCASSFGTSGTGKTQYFGPGTRLLVL.

J is TRBJ2-2 and V is TRBV27, with TRBD1 identical over 9 bases. There are 13 residues in the CDR3. The V gene's germline CDR1 is MNHEY and CDR2 SMNVEV (reference sequence). The V segment lost 9 bases and the J segment 6 bases; nucleotides outside the gene matches: 5. The CDR3 region has the DNA TGTGCCAGTAGGGACAGGGAATCCGGGGAGCTGTTTTTT. It translates to CASRDRESGELFF.

This clonotype has only a few counts. The V and J genes are TRBV13 and TRBJ2-1; TRBD1 is a possible D gene (6 bases). Germline V lookup: CDR1 PRHDT, CDR2 FYEKMQ (reference sequence). V gave up 4 bases and J gave up 2 bases, with 15 bases separating them. The CDR3 extends over 16 amino acids. CDR3 protein: CASSSIQDRTYNEQFF. The CDR3 DNA follows: TGTGCCAGCAGCTCGATCCAAGACAGGACCTACAATGAGCAGTTCTTC. The complete variable domain, with remaining parts taken from reference TRBV13 and TRBJ2-1, reads AAGVIQSPRHLIKEKRETATLKCYPIPRHDTVYWYQQGPGQDPQFLISFYEKMQSDKGSIPDRFSAQQFSDYHSELNMSSLELGDSALYFCASSSIQDRTYNEQFFGPGTRLTVL.

V usage is TRBV7-6 and J usage is TRBJ2-7; D is undetermined. The V and J ends lost 5 bases and 6 bases respectively, with 20 bases between them. Germline CDR1 is SGHVS and CDR2 is FNYEAQ. The CDR3 is 15 amino acids. CDR3 sequence (DNA): TGTGCCAGCAGCCCACTTGGTAGCCGCTCTTCCGAGCAGTACTTC. It specifies CASSPLGSRSSEQYF. The full variable domain, its missing parts supplied by reference TRBV7-6 and TRBJ2-7, is GAGVSQSPRYKVTKRGQDVALRCDPISGHVSLYWYRQALGQGPEFLTYFNYEAQQDKSGLPNDRFSAERPEGSISTLTIQRTEQRDSAMYRCASSPLGSRSSEQYFGPGTRLTVT.

Ten or more counts support this clonotype. The chain uses TRBV10-3 and TRBJ2-3; D could derive from TRBD1 or TRBD2 (5 bases each). The V end lost 0 bases, the J end lost 3 bases, and 13 bases lay between the germline ends. This CDR3 is built from 16 residues. Germline loops: CDR1 ENHRY, CDR2 SYGVKD. CDR3 bases: TGTGCCATCAGTGAGTCTGGGGGAGTGAGGACAGATACGCAGTATTTT. It yields the protein CAISESGGVRTDTQYF.

There are many counts of this clonotype. This sequence joins TRBV28 and TRBJ1-1; a possible D gene is TRBD1 (5 bases). CDR1 and CDR2 from the germline V gene are MDHEN and SYDVKM. CDR3 length: 14 residues. With 6 bases removed from V and 1 base from J, the gap between germline ends came to 12 bases. This CDR3 reads CASRQAGQNTEAFF. The CDR3 nucleotides are TGTGCCAGCAGGCAGGCAGGGCAGAACACTGAAGCTTTCTTT.

There are many counts of this clonotype. The chain carries TRBV12-3 or TRBV12-4 and TRBJ2-2, with D unresolved. The CDR3 consists of 19 residues. Trimming removed 2 bases from V and 2 bases from J, with 21 bases in between. CDR3 nucleotide sequence: TGTGCCAGCAGTTTAATTCCTGCCGTACATCGTTTTAACACCGGGGAGCTGTTTTTT. Protein sequence: CASSLIPAVHRFNTGELFF.

This clonotype was detected a few times. The chain carries TRBV6-1 and TRBJ1-4; 7 bases are shared with TRBD1. The ends lost 6 bases at V and 5 bases at J; junction bases unmatched: 9. This CDR3 comprises 15 residues. CDR1 and CDR2 (germline): MNHNS, SASEGT. Here the CDR3 reads CASREQGLGNEKLFF. CDR3 nucleotides: TGTGCCAGCAGGGAACAGGGGCTTGGGAATGAAAAACTGTTTTTT.

This clonotype was seen at least ten times. The DNA for the CDR3 is TGCAGTGCTAGGACCCTAGCCACAGATACGCAGTATTTT. As protein: CSARTLATDTQYF. V usage is TRBV20-1 and J usage is TRBJ2-3; TRBD2 is a possible D gene (5 bases). This CDR3 has 13 amino acids. The V gene lost 3 bases and the J gene lost 2 bases, with 9 bases spanning the gap. Germline-derived CDR1 and CDR2 are DFQATT and SNEGSKA (reference sequence).

This clonotype was counted at least ten times. The genes are TRBV18 and TRBJ2-5; a possible D gene is TRBD2 (5 bases). Germline V gene data show CDR1 as KGHSH and CDR2 as LQKENI. This CDR3 is built from 14 residues. V was cut by 5 bases and J by 5 bases, with 15 bases left in between. As DNA, the CDR3 is TGTGCCAGCTCATCGGGCCCCACGGGGGAGACCCAGTACTTC. The encoded protein is CASSSGPTGETQYF. The variable domain in full, completed from reference TRBV18 and TRBJ2-5, reads NAGVMQNPRHLVRRRGQEARLRCSPMKGHSHVYWYRQLPEEGLKFMVYLQKENIIDESGMPKERFSAEFPKEGPSILRIQQVVRGDSAAYFCASSSGPTGETQYFGPGTRLLVL.